The 7 T cell receptor beta chains in this list originate from one sample, sequenced in a study of identical twins. TCRdb reprocessed the 5' RACE reads with MiXCR, giving one entry per CDR3 protein. The data contain 550,000 to 800,000 distinct CDR3 sequences, about 7.1% of them singletons. These same data were also listed under a study on yellow fever vaccine responses in identical twins.

The sequencing input was PBMCs. These receptors were taken from a woman between 18 and 30 years old in good health.

The CDR3 bases are TGTGCCAGCTCGCCCGGGGGACTGCACACAGATACGCAGTATTTT. As protein: CASSPGGLHTDTQYF. V usage is TRBV18 and J usage is TRBJ2-3; tentative D call: TRBD2 (6 bases). In germline, CDR1 is KGHSH, CDR2 LQKENI. There are 15 residues in the CDR3. Trimming removed 6 bases at V and 2 bases at J, with 15 bases between.

Concerning this clonotype: A much larger clone lies a single base off, so this may be a read error. This sequence joins TRBV29-1 and TRBJ2-1; D unclear. Trimming removed 5 bases at V and 3 bases at J, with 14 bases between. Germline lookup yields CDR1 SQVTM and CDR2 ANQGSEA. This CDR3 has 14 amino acids. The DNA for the CDR3 is TGCAGCGTTATTCCCAAGAGCTTCTACAATGAGCAGTTCTTC. Amino acid sequence: CSVIPKSFYNEQFF.

CDR3 in DNA: TGTGCCAGCAGTCCGAGGCGCGACAGGGGCTACAATGAGCAGTTCTTC. Translated, it gives CASSPRRDRGYNEQFF. V is TRBV6-1 and J is TRBJ2-1; 8 bases map to TRBD1. The CDR3 sequence is 16 residues long. Germline assignment: CDR1 MNHNS and CDR2 SASEGT. With V trimmed by 5 bases and J by 3 bases, 9 bases remained unmatched.

This clonotype was observed a handful of times. V is TRBV7-9 and J is TRBJ2-1; D ambiguous. V was trimmed by 5 bases and J by 11 bases, leaving 13 bases between them. Germline-derived CDR1 and CDR2 are SEHNR and FQNEAQ (reference sequence). The CDR3 has 12 amino acids. CDR3 residues: CASSLPSLKQFF. CDR3 coding DNA: TGTGCCAGCAGCCTCCCGAGTCTGAAGCAGTTCTTC.

The chain links TRBV10-3 to TRBJ2-5, with TRBD2 matching 10 bases. This CDR3 is built from 14 residues. After removal of 11 bases from V and 2 bases from J, the junction contained 8 bases not matched to a gene. Germline CDR1 reads ENHRY; CDR2 reads SYGVKD. This CDR3 is CAVRLAGNQETQYF. Here the CDR3 DNA reads TGTGCCGTGAGACTAGCGGGTAATCAAGAGACCCAGTACTTC.

Many counts were recorded for this clonotype. The chain recombines TRBV12-3 or TRBV12-4 with TRBJ2-1; TRBD1 might be the D (6 bases). The length of the CDR3 is 15 residues. Trimming removed 0 bases at V and 2 bases at J, with 8 bases between. The CDR3 reads CASSLAQGTYNEQFF. The DNA of the CDR3 is TGTGCCAGCAGTTTAGCCCAGGGGACCTACAATGAGCAGTTCTTC.

This clonotype appeared a few times. The V gene is TRBV7-9, the J gene TRBJ2-5; D ambiguous. The CDR3 extends over 12 amino acids. Trimming left V 3 bases short and J 4 bases short, with 6 bases between. Germline values: CDR1 SEHNR, CDR2 FQNEAQ (reference sequence). CDR3 DNA sequence: TGTGCCAGCAGCTTTGAGGTAGAGACCCAGTACTTC. It yields the protein CASSFEVETQYF.